This TCR beta chain was observed in a study of metastatic and nonmetastatic thyroid tumors. This clone showed up just a few times. Its antigen remains unidentified. The CDR3 loop spans 11 amino acids. Trimming removed 5 bases from V and 8 bases from J, with 9 bases in between. Per the germline V gene, CDR1 is LNHDA and CDR2 is SQIVND (reference sequence). Findings of the study overall: In both blood and tumor samples, TCR beta diversity was reported significantly higher for malignant than benign nodules.

Source study methods: Clinicopathological groups of papillary thyroid cancer showed CDR3 differences that were used to build a distant-metastasis classifier. TCRdb re-called the PCR reads with MiXCR. The V and J calls here are based on TCRdb, not the publication. The table has tens of thousands of clones, under 40% seen once. Patients were all untreated before their thyroid surgery. This sequence originates from a female donor with papillary thyroid cancer or a benign thyroid nodule (not recorded which). Some clones in this sample may be carry-over from other donors' samples. The specimen was tumor tissue. The chain combines TRBV19 with TRBJ1-2, with a weak D call TRBD1 (6 bases). In DNA, the CDR3 is TGTGCCAGTAGTCCCGGGGGCGGCTACACCTTC. Translated: CASSPGGGYTF.